What follows are 4 T cell receptor beta chains derived from one specimen sequenced in a study of cytomegalovirus exposure and HLA in healthy donors. Measured with immunoSEQ multiplex PCR; TCRdb has only the in-frame clones, and not every one. Among 45,000 to 55,000 clones, 88% were seen once, and the ten largest hold over 6.5%. The sequenced material came from PBMCs. These receptors were taken from a woman under 40 in good health and CMV-seronegative.

This rearrangement joins TRBV5-4 to TRBJ1-1, with D hard to call. This CDR3 spans 15 amino acids. The germline CDR1 and CDR2 sequences are SGHNT and YYREEE (reference sequence). Trimming cost V 3 bases and J 2 bases, with 14 bases left between them. The CDR3 protein is CASSSAAPANTEAFF. Written as DNA, the CDR3 is TGTGCCAGCAGCTCCGCGGCTCCGGCAAACACTGAAGCTTTCTTT. Full variable domain (outside the CDR3, taken from reference TRBV5-4 and TRBJ1-1): ETGVTQSPTHLIKTRGQQVTLRCSSQSGHNTVSWYQQALGQGPQFIFQYYREEENGRGNFPPRFSGLQFPNYSSELNVNALELDDSALYLCASSSAAPANTEAFFGQGTRLTVV.

The chain links TRBV6-1 to TRBJ2-5, with D unclear. Trimming stripped 7 bases from V and 1 base from J, with 10 bases between. The CDR3 runs 13 residues. Germline values: CDR1 MNHNS, CDR2 SASEGT. The CDR3 reads CASIRTPQETQYF. The CDR3 nucleotides are TGTGCCAGCATACGAACTCCCCAAGAGACCCAGTACTTC.

The rearrangement uses TRBV10-3 and TRBJ2-6; the D gene is possibly TRBD2 (5 bases). Trimming took off 4 bases at V and 0 bases at J, with 7 bases between the two ends. The CDR3 is made up of 15 amino acids. Germline V gives CDR1 ENHRY, CDR2 SYGVKD. CDR3 region: CAISVGVSGANVLTF. CDR3 bases: TGTGCCATCAGTGTCGGGGTCTCTGGGGCCAACGTCCTGACTTTC.

Only a few counts were recorded for this clone. Here the CDR3 reads CASSIWDPGDYEQYF. In DNA form, the CDR3 reads TGTGCCAGTAGTATATGGGATCCGGGAGACTACGAGCAGTACTTC. The chain combines TRBV19 with TRBJ2-7; D is perhaps TRBD2 (6 bases). The germline V and J ends were trimmed by 2 bases and 3 bases, with 14 bases remaining between them. The CDR3 is 15 amino acids. Germline V gene sequence: CDR1 LNHDA, CDR2 SQIVND (reference sequence).